The rows below give T cell receptor beta chains drawn from one sample of a study of cytomegalovirus exposure and HLA in healthy donors. Sequencing was performed with immunoSEQ multiplex PCR; in TCRdb, only in-frame clones are kept and a portion is missing. The sample holds some 160,000 clones, roughly 62% seen once. The sample taken for sequencing was PBMCs. Receptor source: a man between 60 and 70 years old in good health and CMV-seronegative. The CDR3 runs from the conserved cysteine through the conserved F or W. Fields, in order: J gene, clone size, D gene, V gene, CDR3 protein, CDR3 DNA. D genes are given only for firm matches. Clone size, where shown, is once, few, many, or a class for clones that have expanded.

j_call: TRBJ1-5; clone_size: NA; d_call: NA; v_call: TRBV6-1; cdr3_aa: CASSEGRTQGKVNQPQHF; cdr3_nt: TGTGCCAGCAGTGAAGGACGAACCCAGGGAAAGGTCAATCAGCCCCAGCATTTT
j_call: TRBJ1-1; clone_size: NA; d_call: TRBD1; v_call: TRBV18; cdr3_aa: CASSPPGQGPNTEAFF; cdr3_nt: TGTGCCAGCTCACCTCCCGGACAGGGTCCGAACACTGAAGCTTTCTTT
j_call: TRBJ2-5; clone_size: NA; d_call: TRBD2; v_call: TRBV18; cdr3_aa: CASSGVAGGRETQYF; cdr3_nt: TGTGCCAGCTCAGGAGTAGCGGGAGGACGAGAGACCCAGTACTTC
j_call: TRBJ1-1; clone_size: few; d_call: NA; v_call: TRBV30; cdr3_aa: CAWRSPVTEAFF; cdr3_nt: TGTGCCTGGAGGTCCCCGGTGACTGAAGCTTTCTTT
j_call: TRBJ1-3; clone_size: NA; d_call: TRBD1; v_call: TRBV13; cdr3_aa: CASSLGGDRARENTIYF; cdr3_nt: TGTGCCAGCAGCTTAGGAGGGGACAGGGCCCGAGAAAACACCATATATTTT
j_call: TRBJ1-5; clone_size: NA; d_call: TRBD1; v_call: TRBV19; cdr3_aa: CASSIDLYRGRQPQHF; cdr3_nt: TGTGCCAGTAGTATAGATCTCTACAGGGGTCGACAGCCCCAGCATTTT
j_call: TRBJ2-7; clone_size: NA; d_call: NA; v_call: TRBV27; cdr3_aa: CASSYLTGHEQYF; cdr3_nt: TGTGCCAGCAGTTATTTAACAGGGCACGAGCAGTACTTC
j_call: TRBJ2-2; clone_size: few; d_call: TRBD2; v_call: TRBV9; cdr3_aa: CASSVGRGTSGLDGELFF; cdr3_nt: TGTGCCAGCAGCGTAGGGCGGGGGACTAGCGGCCTTGACGGGGAGCTGTTTTTT
j_call: TRBJ1-4; clone_size: NA; d_call: NA; v_call: TRBV5-6; cdr3_aa: CASSLREGREDLSEKLFF; cdr3_nt: TGTGCCAGCAGCTTGCGGGAGGGTAGGGAGGACCTAAGTGAAAAACTGTTTTTT
j_call: TRBJ2-1; clone_size: NA; d_call: TRBD2; v_call: TRBV7-3; cdr3_aa: CASSSGTSGRGVAFF; cdr3_nt: TGTGCCAGCAGCTCCGGGACTAGCGGGAGAGGGGTCGCATTCTTC
j_call: TRBJ2-7; clone_size: NA; d_call: NA; v_call: TRBV7-2; cdr3_aa: CASSLGQGGTYEQYF; cdr3_nt: TGTGCCAGCAGCTTGGGCCAGGGGGGTACCTACGAGCAGTACTTC
j_call: TRBJ2-7; clone_size: NA; d_call: TRBD1; v_call: TRBV9; cdr3_aa: CASSVGGGQGAYEQYF; cdr3_nt: TGTGCCAGCAGCGTAGGGGGGGGACAGGGGGCCTACGAGCAGTACTTC
j_call: TRBJ2-1; clone_size: few; d_call: NA; v_call: TRBV28; cdr3_aa: CASSLSPSGRNNEQFF; cdr3_nt: TGTGCCAGCAGTTTAAGCCCCAGCGGAAGAAACAATGAGCAGTTCTTC
j_call: TRBJ2-5; clone_size: NA; d_call: TRBD2; v_call: TRBV19; cdr3_aa: CASSSLAGEETQYF; cdr3_nt: TGTGCCAGTAGTTCCCTAGCGGGAGAAGAGACCCAGTACTTC
j_call: TRBJ1-5; clone_size: NA; d_call: NA; v_call: TRBV19; cdr3_aa: CASSAGGGRQPQHF; cdr3_nt: TGTGCCAGTAGTGCCGGGGGGGGGAGGCAGCCCCAGCATTTT
j_call: TRBJ2-1; clone_size: NA; d_call: TRBD1; v_call: TRBV7-9; cdr3_aa: CASSVWDRVTYNEQFF; cdr3_nt: TGTGCCAGCAGCGTATGGGACAGGGTAACCTACAATGAGCAGTTCTTC